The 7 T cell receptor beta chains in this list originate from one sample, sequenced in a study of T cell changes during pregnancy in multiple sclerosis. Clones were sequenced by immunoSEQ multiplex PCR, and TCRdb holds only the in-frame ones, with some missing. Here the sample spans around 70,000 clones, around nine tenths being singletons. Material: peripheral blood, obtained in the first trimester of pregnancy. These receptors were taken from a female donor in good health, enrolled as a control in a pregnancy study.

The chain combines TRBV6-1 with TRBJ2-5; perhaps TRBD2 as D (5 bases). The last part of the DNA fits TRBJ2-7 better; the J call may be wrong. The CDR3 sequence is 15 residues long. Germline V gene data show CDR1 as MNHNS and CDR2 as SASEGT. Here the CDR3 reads CASSGNVGSSYEQYF. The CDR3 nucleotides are TGTGCCAGCAGCGGAAATGTTGGGAGCTCCTACGAGCAGTACTTC.

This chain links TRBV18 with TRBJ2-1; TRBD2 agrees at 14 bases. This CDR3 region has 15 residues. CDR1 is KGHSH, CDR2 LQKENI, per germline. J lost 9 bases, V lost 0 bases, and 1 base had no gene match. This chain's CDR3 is CASSPPGLAGGEQFF. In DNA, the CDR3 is TGTGCCAGCTCACCACCCGGACTAGCGGGAGGTGAGCAGTTCTTC. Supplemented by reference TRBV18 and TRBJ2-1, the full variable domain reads NAGVMQNPRHLVRRRGQEARLRCSPMKGHSHVYWYRQLPEEGLKFMVYLQKENIIDESGMPKERFSAEFPKEGPSILRIQQVVRGDSAAYFCASSPPGLAGGEQFFGPGTRLTVL.

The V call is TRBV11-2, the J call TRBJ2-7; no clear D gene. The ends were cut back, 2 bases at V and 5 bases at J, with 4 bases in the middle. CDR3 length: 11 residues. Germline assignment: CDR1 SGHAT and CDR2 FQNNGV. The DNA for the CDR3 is TGTGCCAGCAGCTTATATCACGAGCAGTACTTC. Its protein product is CASSLYHEQYF.

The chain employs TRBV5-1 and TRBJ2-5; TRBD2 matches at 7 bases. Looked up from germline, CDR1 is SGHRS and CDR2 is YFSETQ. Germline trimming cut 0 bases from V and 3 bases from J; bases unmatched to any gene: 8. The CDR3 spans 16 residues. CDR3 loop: CASSLGLSSGKETQYF. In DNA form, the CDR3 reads TGCGCCAGCAGCTTGGGATTGTCTAGCGGCAAAGAGACCCAGTACTTC.

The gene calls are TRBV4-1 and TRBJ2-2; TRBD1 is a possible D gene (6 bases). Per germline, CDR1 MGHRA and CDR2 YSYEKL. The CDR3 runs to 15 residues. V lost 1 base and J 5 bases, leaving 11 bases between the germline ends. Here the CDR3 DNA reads TGCGCCAGCAGCCAAGGGGGACATTCGACCGGGGAGCTGTTTTTT. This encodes CASSQGGHSTGELFF.

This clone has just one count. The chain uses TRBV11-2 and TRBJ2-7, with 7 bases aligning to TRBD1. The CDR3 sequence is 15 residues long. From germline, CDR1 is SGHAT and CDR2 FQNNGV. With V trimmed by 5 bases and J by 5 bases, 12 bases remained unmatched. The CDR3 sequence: CASSALEQGSDEQYF. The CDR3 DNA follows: TGTGCCAGCAGCGCTTTGGAACAGGGGTCGGACGAGCAGTACTTC.

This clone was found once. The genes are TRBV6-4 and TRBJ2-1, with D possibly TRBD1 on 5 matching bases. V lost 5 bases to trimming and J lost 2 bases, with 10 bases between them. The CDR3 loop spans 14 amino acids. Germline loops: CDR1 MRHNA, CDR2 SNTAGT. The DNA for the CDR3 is TGTGCCAGCAGTCAAGGGGCCGCCTACAATGAGCAGTTCTTC. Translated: CASSQGAAYNEQFF.